These 32 T cell receptor beta chains were sequenced from one sample in a study of T cell repertoires in cytomegalovirus infection. TCRdb analysed the reads with MiXCR anew, one entry per CDR3 protein. The sample contains around 230,000 distinct CDR3 sequences, 5% to 8.5% of which appear only once. Source material: PBMCs. The origin of the receptors is a human donor in good health (CMV status not recorded). Some clones in this sample may be carry-over from other donors' samples.

Ten or more counts support this clonotype. This chain joins TRBV19 and TRBJ2-1, with 9 bases matching TRBD1. The CDR3 covers 13 residues. V gave up 10 bases and J gave up 2 bases; unmatched junction bases: 3. Germline loops: CDR1 LNHDA, CDR2 SQIVND (reference sequence). The DNA for the CDR3 is TGTGCCACCCGGGACAGGGCCTACAATGAGCAGTTCTTC. Translating it yields CATRDRAYNEQFF.

There are many counts of this clonotype. The chain joins TRBV20-1 to TRBJ1-5, with a tentative D call TRBD1 (5 bases). V was trimmed by 6 bases and J by 6 bases, leaving 12 bases between them. This CDR3 region has 12 residues. CDR1 and CDR2 (germline): DFQATT, SNEGSKA (reference sequence). CDR3 sequence reads: CSARPGGQPQHF. The CDR3 DNA reads TGCAGTGCCAGACCGGGGGGTCAGCCCCAGCATTTT.

The chain carries TRBV20-1 and TRBJ2-7, with 10 nucleotides matching TRBD1. CDR1 and CDR2 (germline): DFQATT, SNEGSKA (reference sequence). V lost 6 bases and J lost 4; bases outside the gene matches: 6. This CDR3 is 13 amino acids long. The CDR3 protein is CSATWDRGYEQYF. The CDR3 nucleotides read TGCAGTGCCACATGGGACAGGGGATACGAGCAGTACTTC.

This rearrangement joins TRBV20-1 to TRBJ2-2; D is ambiguous. The germline gives CDR1 DFQATT, CDR2 SNEGSKA (reference sequence). The CDR3 spans 13 residues. Trimming removed 0 bases from V and 7 bases from J, with 9 bases in between. The CDR3 DNA follows: TGCAGTGCTAGAGAGCAGGATTTCGGGGAGCTGTTTTTT. This sequence encodes CSAREQDFGELFF.

Notes on this clonotype: A read error may be the cause here, since a much bigger clone is one base away. The chain is built from TRBV11-1 and TRBJ2-1; D not certain. The CDR3 sequence is 14 residues long. Germline assignment: CDR1 SGHAT and CDR2 FQDESV (reference sequence). This chain's CDR3 is CASSLAQPYKEQFF. The CDR3 region has the DNA TGTGCCAGCAGCTTAGCCCAGCCCTACAAAGAGCAGTTCTTC. Supplemented by reference TRBV11-1 and TRBJ2-1, the full variable domain reads EAEVAQSPRYKITEKSQAVAFWCDPISGHATLYWYRQILGQGPELLVQFQDESVVDDSQLPKDRFSAERLKGVDSTLKIQPAELGDSAMYLCASSLAQPYKEQFFGPGTRLTVL.

This clonotype was seen many times. The chain carries TRBV7-6 and TRBJ2-3; no clear D. Trimming left V 1 base short and J 0 bases short, with 14 bases between. Looked up from germline, CDR1 is SGHVS and CDR2 is FNYEAQ. The CDR3 spans 17 residues. CDR3 region: CASSLGSGYGSTDTQYF. The CDR3 region has the DNA TGTGCCAGCAGCTTAGGGAGTGGGTACGGGAGCACAGATACGCAGTATTTT.

The V call is TRBV29-1, the J call TRBJ1-2, with 8 bases identical to TRBD1. V was clipped by 3 bases and J by 4 bases; unmatched bases: 7. CDR3 length: 14 amino acids. CDR1 and CDR2 (germline): SQVTM, ANQGSEA. As DNA, the CDR3 is TGCAGCGTTGACTCTGACAGGGGAGGCTATGGCTACACCTTC. Amino acid sequence: CSVDSDRGGYGYTF.

The table lists this clonotype with many counts. J is TRBJ1-2 and V is TRBV5-1; TRBD1 is a possible D gene (5 bases). V dropped 0 bases and J dropped 5 bases, with 8 bases sitting between them. The germline V gene encodes CDR1 SGHRS and CDR2 YFSETQ. This CDR3 comprises 13 residues. The CDR3 region has the DNA TGCGCCAGCAGCTTGGTAACAGGTTATGGCTACACCTTC. It codes for CASSLVTGYGYTF. The full variable domain, completed using reference TRBV5-1 and TRBJ1-2, is KAGVTQTPRYLIKTRGQQVTLSCSPISGHRSVSWYQQTPGQGLQFLFEYFSETQRNKGNFPGRFSGRQFSNSRSEMNVSTLELGDSALYLCASSLVTGYGYTFGSGTRLTVV.

This clonotype showed up just a few times. This chain joins TRBV20-1 and TRBJ2-4; D unresolved. Germline-derived CDR1 and CDR2 are DFQATT and SNEGSKA (reference sequence). The CDR3 runs to 18 residues. Trimming left V 0 bases short and J 8 bases short, with 26 bases between. CDR3 DNA: TGCAGTGCTAGAGACCCCTCCGGTCGAGATTCGGTAAAAGACATTCAGTACTTC. It encodes CSARDPSGRDSVKDIQYF.

This clonotype occurred many times. The chain joins TRBV6-1 to TRBJ1-5, with a possible D match to TRBD1 (6 bases). V lost 6 bases and J 3 bases, leaving 12 bases between the germline ends. The CDR3 runs 14 residues. Germline CDR1 MNHNS, CDR2 SASEGT. CDR3 in DNA: TGTGCCAGCAGATTAAGGGGGACCAATCAGCCCCAGCATTTT. Translation: CASRLRGTNQPQHF.

This clonotype was found many times. The chain is built from TRBV7-2 and TRBJ2-7, with no clear D. V lost 5 bases and J lost 4, with 9 bases in between. Germline CDR1 and CDR2: SGHTA and FQGNSA. The CDR3 totals 12 residues. Written as DNA, the CDR3 is TGTGCCAGCAGCAAGATAGAATACGAGCAGTACTTC. The encoded protein is CASSKIEYEQYF.

This clonotype was observed a few times. The gene calls are TRBV6-5 and TRBJ2-7; unclear D gene. V was cut by 6 bases and J by 1 base, with 16 bases left in between. This CDR3 is 15 amino acids long. The germline V gene has CDR1 MNHEY and CDR2 SVGAGI. The CDR3 reads CASRTGLAGSYEQYF. The DNA for the CDR3 is TGTGCCAGCAGGACGGGCCTCGCCGGGTCCTACGAGCAGTACTTC.

This clonotype was seen ten or more times. The chain couples TRBV7-2 to TRBJ1-5; 7 positions match TRBD1. CDR1 and CDR2 from the germline V gene are SGHTA and FQGNSA. The CDR3 is 16 amino acids. V was pared by 4 bases and J by 1 base, with 7 bases of the junction left unmatched. The CDR3 here is CASSSPTTGSNQPQHF. CDR3 DNA sequence: TGTGCCAGCAGCTCACCCACGACAGGGAGCAATCAGCCCCAGCATTTT. Full variable domain (remainder filled in from reference TRBV7-2 and TRBJ1-5): GAGVSQSPSNKVTEKGKDVELRCDPISGHTALYWYRQSLGQGLEFLIYFQGNSAPDKSGLPSDRFSAERTGGSVSTLTIQRTQQEDSAVYLCASSSPTTGSNQPQHFGDGTRLSIL.

The chain uses TRBV2 and TRBJ2-1, with a weak D call TRBD1 (6 bases). Trimming pared 7 bases from V and 7 bases from J, leaving 11 bases between. CDR1 is SNHLY and CDR2 is FYNNEI in the germline V gene. The CDR3 loop spans 12 amino acids. The CDR3 here is CASTKDRNEQFF. CDR3 nucleotides: TGTGCCAGCACCAAAGACAGGAATGAGCAGTTCTTC.

This clonotype was detected a few times. The chain carries TRBV2 and TRBJ2-7; maybe TRBD1 (5 bases). In germline, CDR1 is SNHLY, CDR2 FYNNEI. This CDR3 contains 11 residues. Deletions cut 6 bases from V and 4 bases from J, with 7 bases between. This CDR3 is CASSRVYEQYF. Here the CDR3 DNA reads TGTGCCAGCAGCAGGGTTTACGAGCAGTACTTC.

This clonotype occurred many times. This rearrangement joins TRBV6-1 to TRBJ2-5; 12 nucleotides align to TRBD1. Losses at the gene ends were 6 bases for V and 4 bases for J; bases not matched to a gene: 18. Germline assignment: CDR1 MNHNS and CDR2 SASEGT. This CDR3 is 19 amino acids long. CDR3: CASRAIQGTGGFWGETQYF. The DNA for the CDR3 is TGTGCCAGCAGAGCGATACAAGGGACAGGGGGCTTCTGGGGAGAGACCCAGTACTTC.

This clonotype was recorded many times. V gene TRBV29-1 combines with J gene TRBJ2-7; 7 bases match TRBD2. The germline gives CDR1 SQVTM, CDR2 ANQGSEA. CDR3 size: 17 residues. Trimming removed 6 bases from V and 0 bases from J; junction bases left unmatched: 17. CDR3 loop: CSVVAGGREGTSYEQYF. The CDR3 DNA reads as TGCAGCGTCGTTGCAGGAGGGAGGGAGGGTACCTCCTACGAGCAGTACTTC.

This clonotype showed up many times. The V gene is TRBV29-1, the J gene TRBJ1-5, with D possibly TRBD1 on 5 matching bases. Germline V gene data show CDR1 as SQVTM and CDR2 as ANQGSEA. Trimming took 5 bases from V and 4 from J, leaving 12 bases between them. The CDR3 loop spans 13 amino acids. Here the CDR3 DNA reads TGCAGCGTTTCTTTGGGGCCGAATCAGCCCCAGCATTTT. Protein product: CSVSLGPNQPQHF.

Regarding this clonotype: A much larger clone differs from this one at a single base, so this may be a read error. V and J are TRBV20-1 and TRBJ2-5, with 7 positions matching TRBD1. The CDR3 covers 16 residues. In germline, CDR1 is DFQATT, CDR2 SNEGSKA (reference sequence). V shed 4 bases and J 5 bases; nucleotides not matched to a gene: 16. For the CDR3, the DNA is TGCAGTGCTACAACAACCCTCGGGACAGTCAGGGAGACCCAGTACTTC. Translation: CSATTTLGTVRETQYF.

The chain couples TRBV7-9 to TRBJ2-7, with 9 nucleotides matching TRBD1. With 3 bases clipped from V and 9 bases from J, the junction kept 9 bases outside the gene matches. The CDR3 covers 14 residues. Germline loops: CDR1 SEHNR, CDR2 FQNEAQ (reference sequence). CDR3 in amino acids: CASSLAGQGFWQYF. The CDR3 nucleotides are TGTGCCAGCAGCTTGGCGGGACAGGGTTTTTGGCAGTACTTC.

The rearrangement joins TRBV20-1 to TRBJ2-7; 11 bases line up with TRBD1. The CDR3 spans 14 residues. The germline V gene has CDR1 DFQATT and CDR2 SNEGSKA (reference sequence). Trimming took 2 bases from V and 2 from J; bases not matched to a gene: 2. Written as DNA, the CDR3 is TGCAGTGCTAGACGGGACAGGGGGACCTACGAGCAGTACTTC. Translated: CSARRDRGTYEQYF.

This clonotype was seen many times. This rearrangement joins TRBV15 to TRBJ1-2; no clear D gene. The CDR3 is made up of 13 amino acids. The ends were cut back, 3 bases at V and 8 bases at J, with 13 bases in the middle. CDR1 is LNHNV, CDR2 YYDKDF, per germline (reference sequence). The CDR3 DNA reads as TGTGCCACCAGCAGCCCAGGAAGGCCCGGCTACACCTTC. It codes for CATSSPGRPGYTF.

This clonotype was found many times. A much larger clone is a single base away; this may be a read error. CDR3 DNA sequence: TGTGCCAACAGCTTGACGGGGGGGCGGACAGATACGCAGTATTTT. Translating gives CANSLTGGRTDTQYF. V and J are TRBV7-2 and TRBJ2-3, with 8 bases identical to TRBD2. CDR3 size: 15 residues. CDR1 and CDR2 from the germline V gene are SGHTA and FQGNSA.

This clonotype was recorded at least ten times. The CDR3 region is CAISGGRTNQPQHF. The CDR3 DNA reads TGTGCCATCAGTGGTGGACGGACGAATCAGCCCCAGCATTTT. This chain connects TRBV10-3 to TRBJ1-5, with D hard to call. Trimming removed 4 bases from V and 4 bases from J, with 11 bases in between. Germline values: CDR1 ENHRY, CDR2 SYGVKD. This CDR3 is 14 amino acids long.

Ten or more counts support this clonotype. The chain links TRBV6-1 to TRBJ1-1, with D possibly matching TRBD1 (6 bases). CDR1 is MNHNS, CDR2 SASEGT, per germline. The CDR3 loop spans 12 amino acids. The V end lost 6 bases, the J end lost 3 bases, and 8 bases lay between the germline ends. CDR3: CASRRTDTEAFF. The CDR3 nucleotides read TGTGCCAGCAGACGGACAGACACTGAAGCTTTCTTT.

Many counts were recorded for this clonotype. The chain joins TRBV2 to TRBJ2-1, with 9 bases matching TRBD2. CDR1 and CDR2 (germline): SNHLY, FYNNEI. The CDR3 has 15 residues. The V gene end was trimmed by 1 base and the J gene end by 4 bases; junction bases not matched to a gene: 2. DNA for the CDR3: TGTGCCAGCAGTGAAGGACTAGCGGTGTACAATGAGCAGTTCTTC. Its protein product is CASSEGLAVYNEQFF.

This clonotype was picked up a small number of times. The CDR3 bases are TGTGCCAGCAGCGGGACAGGGGGTGAAAAACTGTTTTTT. Amino acid sequence: CASSGTGGEKLFF. The V call is TRBV14, the J call TRBJ1-4, with 11 bases lining up with TRBD1. The V gene's germline CDR1 is SGHDN and CDR2 FVKESK. The CDR3 covers 13 residues. V gave up 5 bases and J gave up 7 bases; unmatched junction bases: 0.

This clonotype was found many times. This sequence joins TRBV12-3 or TRBV12-4 and TRBJ1-1, with TRBD1 matching over 8 bases. This CDR3 comprises 14 residues. After removal of 5 bases from V and 0 bases from J, the junction contained 2 bases not matched to a gene. CDR3 DNA: TGTGCCAGCAGTATACAGGGGGTGAACACTGAAGCTTTCTTT. Its translation: CASSIQGVNTEAFF.

This clonotype was recorded at least ten times. The CDR3 is CATSRPPSDTGELFF. As DNA, the CDR3 is TGTGCCACCAGCAGGCCCCCGTCGGACACCGGGGAGCTGTTTTTT. The chain carries TRBV15 and TRBJ2-2; D is undetermined. Germline V CDR1 and CDR2: LNHNV, YYDKDF (reference sequence). The germline V and J ends were trimmed by 3 bases and 3 bases, with 11 bases remaining between them. CDR3 length equals 15 residues. The full variable domain, completed using reference TRBV15 and TRBJ2-2, is DAMVIQNPRYQVTQFGKPVTLSCSQTLNHNVMYWYQQKSSQAPKLLFHYYDKDFNNEADTPDNFQSRRPNTSFCFLDIRSPGLGDTAMYLCATSRPPSDTGELFFGEGSRLTVL.

The sample holds many counts of this clonotype. The chain recombines TRBV7-2 with TRBJ2-5; D unresolved. The CDR3 is 11 amino acids. V shed 3 bases and J shed 8 bases, with 7 bases lying between them. Germline V gene sequence: CDR1 SGHTA, CDR2 FQGNSA. As DNA, the CDR3 is TGTGCCAGCAGCTTGTCGTCCACCCAGTACTTC. Translating it yields CASSLSSTQYF.

In its sample, this clonotype was seen many times. This chain uses TRBV7-2 with TRBJ2-1, with D unclear. Trimming left V 5 bases short and J 7 bases short, with 12 bases between. Per germline, CDR1 SGHTA and CDR2 FQGNSA. The CDR3 covers 13 residues. CDR3 residues: CASSQTYANEQFF. The CDR3 DNA reads as TGTGCCAGCAGCCAGACCTATGCAAATGAGCAGTTCTTC.

This clonotype was recorded many times. This chain uses TRBV27 with TRBJ1-5, with D hard to call. The CDR3 consists of 14 residues. The germline V and J ends were trimmed by 3 bases and 3 bases, with 9 bases remaining between them. Germline CDR1 is MNHEY and CDR2 is SMNVEV (reference sequence). The CDR3 loop reads CASSFGKDNQPQHF. CDR3 coding DNA: TGTGCCAGCAGTTTTGGGAAGGACAATCAGCCCCAGCATTTT.